A selection of T cell receptor beta chains follows, all from one sample in a study of cytomegalovirus exposure and HLA in healthy donors. Using immunoSEQ multiplex PCR, the repertoire was profiled, and TCRdb retains in-frame clones only, with some absent. The repertoire holds roughly 150,000 clones, with around 82% as singletons. Specimen: PBMCs. The receptors stem from a woman between 50 and 59 years old in good health and CMV-seropositive. The CDR3 runs from the conserved cysteine through the conserved F or W. Fields, in order: D gene, clone size, V gene, J gene, CDR3 protein, CDR3 DNA. A D gene is named only where the DNA matches it firmly. Expanded clones are given a class, and other clones once, few, many or no size at all.

TRBD2	NA	TRBV27	TRBJ2-2	CASSLGLAGGELFF	TGTGCCAGCAGTTTAGGACTAGCGGGTGGGGAGCTGTTTTTT
NA	NA	TRBV5-1	TRBJ2-5	CASSPNQETQYF	TGCGCCAGCAGCCCTAATCAAGAGACCCAGTACTTC
TRBD2	once	TRBV10-3	TRBJ2-3	CAARGGSQTDTQYF	TGTGCCGCCCGGGGGGGGAGCCAAACAGATACGCAGTATTTT
NA	NA	TRBV5-1	TRBJ2-5	CASSLESGRRGETQYF	TGCGCCAGCAGCTTGGAATCCGGACGCCGGGGAGAGACCCAGTACTTC
NA	NA	TRBV11-2	TRBJ2-7	CASSFGGKGEQYF	TGTGCCAGCAGCTTTGGGGGGAAGGGCGAGCAGTACTTC
NA	NA	TRBV9	TRBJ2-3	CASSPTTSTDTQYF	TGTGCCAGCAGCCCCACGACTAGCACAGATACGCAGTATTTT
NA	once	TRBV7-6	TRBJ1-6	CASSGASNSPLHF	TGTGCCTCGAGTGGGGCGTCTAATTCACCCCTCCACTTT
NA	NA	TRBV9	TRBJ2-1	CASSTGGRYNEQFF	TGTGCCAGCAGCACGGGGGGCCGATACAATGAGCAGTTCTTC
TRBD1	NA	TRBV5-4	TRBJ1-1	CASSLVRGDTEAFF	TGTGCCAGCAGCTTGGTCAGGGGGGACACTGAAGCTTTCTTT
NA	NA	TRBV7-8	TRBJ2-7	CASSTDYEQYF	TGTGCCAGCAGCACAGACTACGAGCAGTACTTC
NA	NA	TRBV28	TRBJ1-1	CASSPAGGMNTEAFF	TGTGCCAGCAGTCCAGCGGGGGGCATGAACACTGAAGCTTTCTTT
NA	NA	TRBV27	TRBJ2-2	CASSPQGTGELFF	TGTGCCAGCAGCCCACAGGGTACCGGGGAGCTGTTTTTT
NA	few	TRBV9	TRBJ1-1	CASSVGASGIEAFF	TGTGCCAGCAGCGTAGGGGCTTCAGGAATTGAAGCTTTCTTT
NA	NA	TRBV2	TRBJ1-1	CASSDTGMDTEAFF	TGTGCCAGCAGTGATACAGGGATGGACACTGAAGCTTTCTTT
NA	NA	TRBV19	TRBJ1-5	CASSLSSTQPQHF	TGTGCCAGTAGTTTGAGCTCCACCCAGCCCCAGCATTTT
NA	NA	TRBV19	TRBJ1-2	CASEQINYGYTF	TGTGCCAGTGAACAGATTAACTATGGCTACACCTTC
TRBD1	few	TRBV7-8	TRBJ2-1	CASGTDYNEQFF	TGTGCCAGCGGGACAGATTACAATGAGCAGTTCTTC
NA	NA	TRBV19	TRBJ1-3	CASRGGTGGNTIYF	TGTGCCAGTCGCGGCGGGACTGGAGGAAACACCATATATTTT
TRBD1	NA	TRBV6-1	TRBJ1-3	CASSSRTGGGNTIYF	TGTGCCAGCAGTTCTCGGACAGGGGGAGGAAACACCATATATTTT
NA	NA	TRBV5-5	TRBJ1-1	CASSHPGGEAFF	TGTGCCAGCAGCCACCCGGGAGGTGAAGCTTTCTTT
NA	NA	TRBV11-2	TRBJ2-1	CASSLSGYNEQFF	TGTGCCAGCAGCTTATCCGGTTACAATGAGCAGTTCTTC
NA	NA	TRBV7-9	TRBJ1-6	CASSIEQHNSPLHF	TGTGCCAGCAGCATAGAACAGCATAATTCACCCCTCCACTTT
TRBD1	NA	TRBV5-1	TRBJ2-5	CASSLAPTGAETQYF	TGCGCCAGCAGCTTGGCACCGACAGGGGCAGAGACCCAGTACTTC
NA	NA	TRBV19	TRBJ1-5	CASSIQVLYQPQHF	TGTGCCAGTAGTATACAGGTGCTTTATCAGCCCCAGCATTTT
TRBD1	NA	TRBV6-5	TRBJ1-1	CASSPRQGLNTEAFF	TGTGCCAGCAGCCCCCGACAGGGATTGAACACTGAAGCTTTCTTT
TRBD1	few	TRBV19	TRBJ2-1	CASSIEGAAYNEQFF	TGTGCCAGTAGTATTGAGGGGGCGGCGTACAATGAGCAGTTCTTC
NA	once	TRBV11-2	TRBJ2-7	CASSLLWGPPYEQYF	TGTGCCAGCAGCTTATTGTGGGGGCCCCCCTACGAGCAGTACTTC
NA	NA	TRBV2	TRBJ1-4	CATGQRTNEKLFF	TGTGCCACCGGACAGCGCACTAATGAAAAACTGTTTTTT
TRBD1	few	TRBV9	TRBJ2-5	CASSVVGQGSETQYF	TGTGCCAGCAGCGTAGTAGGACAGGGGTCGGAGACCCAGTACTTC
TRBD1	NA	TRBV14	TRBJ2-7	CASSRKTAWDRTYEQYF	TGTGCCAGCAGCCGCAAGACGGCCTGGGACAGGACCTACGAGCAGTACTTC
TRBD1	NA	TRBV29-1	TRBJ1-1	CSVYRGGTEAFF	TGCAGCGTTTACAGGGGTGGGACTGAAGCTTTCTTT
NA	few	TRBV5-1	TRBJ2-7	CASSLSSQGSYEQYF	TGCGCCAGCAGCTTGAGTTCGCAGGGCTCCTACGAGCAGTACTTC
TRBD1	NA	TRBV18	TRBJ1-5	CASWPDRERVTEHF	TGTGCCAGCTGGCCCGACAGGGAGCGGGTCACAGAGCATTTT
NA	once	TRBV30	TRBJ1-1	CAWSRGAGREAFF	TGTGCCTGGAGTAGGGGGGCCGGGAGGGAAGCTTTCTTT
TRBD2	NA	TRBV5-6	TRBJ2-3	CASSNLAGGLDTQYF	TGTGCCAGCAGCAACCTGGCGGGGGGGCTGGATACGCAGTATTTT
TRBD1	NA	TRBV9	TRBJ1-5	CASSGTGDQPQHF	TGTGCCAGCAGCGGGACAGGGGATCAGCCCCAGCATTTT
TRBD2	NA	TRBV13	TRBJ2-2	CASSLRTSGNTGELFF	TGTGCCAGCAGCTTAAGGACTAGCGGGAACACCGGGGAGCTGTTTTTT
NA	NA	TRBV19	TRBJ1-5	CASSMESGGQPQHF	TGTGCCAGTAGTATGGAGTCGGGTGGACAGCCCCAGCATTTT
NA	once	TRBV27	TRBJ2-7	CASSSVRVPYEQYF	TGTGCCAGCAGTTCGGTCAGGGTCCCCTACGAGCAGTACTTC
NA	NA	TRBV19	TRBJ1-6	CASSIGGVSFGPLHF	TGTGCCAGTAGTATTGGTGGAGTTTCCTTCGGGCCCCTCCACTTT
TRBD2	NA	TRBV6-1	TRBJ2-1	CASRLAGGYNEQFF	TGTGCCAGCAGGCTAGCGGGGGGGTACAATGAGCAGTTCTTC
TRBD1	NA	TRBV27	TRBJ2-7	CASSPLGGQGYSYEQYF	TGTGCCAGCAGCCCCCTTGGGGGACAGGGGTACTCCTACGAGCAGTACTTC
NA	NA	TRBV30	TRBJ2-7	CAWSRGAHYEQYF	TGTGCCTGGAGTCGGGGGGCGCATTACGAGCAGTACTTC
NA	few	TRBV29-1	TRBJ2-3	CSVDPQGADTQYF	TGCAGCGTTGACCCGCAAGGGGCAGATACGCAGTATTTT
TRBD1	few	TRBV6-1	TRBJ1-2	CASSSQGARGNGYTF	TGTGCCAGCAGTTCACAGGGGGCAAGGGGGAATGGCTACACCTTC
NA	NA	TRBV7-9	TRBJ2-7	CASSLTGLREQYF	TGTGCCAGCAGCTTGACAGGTTTGAGGGAGCAGTACTTC
NA	few	TRBV7-2	TRBJ2-3	CASSTTGGGDTQYF	TGTGCCAGCAGCACCACGGGGGGCGGGGATACGCAGTATTTT
NA	NA	TRBV21-1	TRBJ1-6	CASSKEGTGTGRLHF	TGTGCCAGCAGCAAAGAAGGGACCGGGACAGGTAGACTCCACTTT
TRBD2	NA	TRBV4-2	TRBJ2-2	CASSQLAGGFGGELFF	TGTGCCAGCAGCCAATTAGCGGGGGGGTTTGGCGGGGAGCTGTTTTTT
TRBD1	NA	TRBV7-9	TRBJ1-2	CASSLEGAMGGYTF	TGTGCCAGCAGCTTAGAGGGGGCGATGGGTGGCTACACCTTC
NA	NA	TRBV6-5	TRBJ1-3	CASRYSSGNTIYF	TGTGCCAGCCGATATAGCTCTGGAAACACCATATATTTT
TRBD2	NA	TRBV6-5	TRBJ2-3	CASSAGLAVMDTQYF	TGTGCCAGCAGCGCGGGACTAGCTGTGATGGATACGCAGTATTTT
TRBD1	NA	TRBV2	TRBJ1-6	CASSETGAPNSPLHF	TGTGCCAGCAGTGAAACAGGGGCCCCCAATTCACCCCTCCACTTT